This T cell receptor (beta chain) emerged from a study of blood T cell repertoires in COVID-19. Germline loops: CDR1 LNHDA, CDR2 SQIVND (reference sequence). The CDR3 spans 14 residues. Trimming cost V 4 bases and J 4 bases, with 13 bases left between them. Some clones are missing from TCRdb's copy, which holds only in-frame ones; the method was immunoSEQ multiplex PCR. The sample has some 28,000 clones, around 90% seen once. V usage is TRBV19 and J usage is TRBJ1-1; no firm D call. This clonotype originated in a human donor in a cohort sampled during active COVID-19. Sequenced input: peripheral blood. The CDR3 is CASSRPKEGTEAFF. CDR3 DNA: TGTGCCAGTAGTAGGCCAAAGGAGGGCACTGAAGCTTTCTTT.